The entry below gives a single T cell receptor (beta chain) sequence along with its context. CDR3 length equals 16 residues. Trimming pared 6 bases from V and 0 bases from J, leaving 17 bases between. Germline V CDR1 and CDR2: KGHSH, LQKENI. An oligonucleotide containing a UMI was ligated to the 3' end of TCR cDNA. Whole-blood samples were 2 to 3 ml of peripheral blood from healthy adult volunteers. Cells were not sorted; total RNA input targeted about 1 to 1000 ng. Four PCR rounds used nested alpha and beta constant region primers plus the SP2 primer. For blood and skin samples, reverse transcription used TCR alpha and beta constant primers. Each CDR3 protein is one row after TCRdb ran MiXCR on the 5' RACE reads. The sample contains 58,000 or so distinct CDR3 sequences, 7.6% of which appear only once. These data are taken from a study of naive and memory T cell subsets.

This receptor was identified in a female donor in good health. J is TRBJ1-1 and V is TRBV18; a weak D match, TRBD1 (6 bases). The CDR3 loop is CASSLMTGSMNTEAFF. The CDR3 DNA follows: TGTGCCAGCTCGCTCATGACAGGCTCCATGAACACTGAAGCTTTCTTT.